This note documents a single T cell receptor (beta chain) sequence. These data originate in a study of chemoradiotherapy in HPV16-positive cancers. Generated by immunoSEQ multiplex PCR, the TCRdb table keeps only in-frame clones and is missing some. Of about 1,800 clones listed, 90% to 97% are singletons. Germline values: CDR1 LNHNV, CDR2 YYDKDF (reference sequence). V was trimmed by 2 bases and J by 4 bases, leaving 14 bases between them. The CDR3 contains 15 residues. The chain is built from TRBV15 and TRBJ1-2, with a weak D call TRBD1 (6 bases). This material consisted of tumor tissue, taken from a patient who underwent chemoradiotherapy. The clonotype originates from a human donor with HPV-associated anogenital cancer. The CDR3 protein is CATSRTSRGGYGYTF. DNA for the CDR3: TGTGCCACCAGCAGAACCTCAAGGGGGGGCTATGGCTACACCTTC.